This TCR beta chain was obtained from a study of blood T cell repertoires in COVID-19. Study at large: Acute-phase and convalescent COVID-19 samples originated in the United States, Italy and Spain. PBMCs, B-cell-depleted T cells, or T cells provided the cDNA or gDNA that made up the material.

This clone was recorded only once. Under the authors' procedure: Counts of nucleated cells, estimated from reference gene primer amplification, were obtained. The protocol was immunoSEQ multiplex PCR, while the TCRdb copy is restricted to in-frame clones and leaves out a portion. D and trimming come from the DNA, and the V and J calls and clone size come from that table. The sample carries around 27,000 clones, around 91% recorded once. Specimen: peripheral blood. This clonotype originated in a man in his 60s with acute or convalescent COVID-19.

CDR3 DNA: TGTGCCAGCCGACTAGCGGGAGGGCGTCGTACCGGGGAGCTGTTTTTT. This gives the protein CASRLAGGRRTGELFF. V usage is TRBV2 and J usage is TRBJ2-2; TRBD2 aligns across 14 bases. V shed 8 bases and J 5 bases; nucleotides not matched to a gene: 7. The CDR3 is made up of 16 amino acids. The germline CDR1 and CDR2 sequences are SNHLY and FYNNEI. Variable domain in full (rest from reference TRBV2 and TRBJ2-2): EPEVTQTPSHQVTQMGQEVILRCVPISNHLYFYWYRQILGQKVEFLVSFYNNEISEKSEIFDDQFSVERPDGSNFTLKIRSTKLEDSAMYFCASRLAGGRRTGELFFGEGSRLTVL.